Given below is one TCR beta chain in context. Its antigen target is currently unknown. Within one base of it there is no much larger clone, and no base qualities were kept. These data originate in a study of Ad26.COV2.S vaccination and SARS-CoV-2 variants listed by TCRdb under 2021. At the level of the whole study: Donors in the vaccine arm were drawn from COV1001, a phase I-IIa trial of Ad26.COV2.S in healthy adults that was multicentre, randomized, double-blind and placebo-controlled. Participants in the trial were split at random into five groups of five each, receiving low-dose or high-dose Ad26.COV2.S once or twice, or else placebo on both occasions. Ad26.COV2.S was given intramuscularly at 5x10^10 or 1x10^11 viral particles, as a single shot or as two shots 56 days apart. Investigators did not know the trial group allocation while performing experiments and assessing outcomes. The specificity and breadth of SARS-CoV-2-reactive T cell receptors after Ad26.COV2.S vaccination were assessed by TCRbeta repertoire sequencing. A total of roughly 32 samples were included in the TCR-sequenced set, comprising roughly 19 Ad26.COV2.S vaccine recipients, 5 placebo recipients and 8 SARS-CoV-2 convalescent individuals. General study outcomes and caveats: Vaccine and placebo recipients had comparable non-spike TCR breadth, which fits with the vaccine containing only spike. The authors noted that the TCR breadth and depth analyses may have underestimated total T cell responses. Substantial breadth of spike-specific CD8+ and CD4+ T cell responses was reported after vaccination. Higher spike-specific TCR breadth was observed in Ad26.COV2.S recipients than in placebo recipients (P = 0.0014). The study was not powered for comparison of responses between vaccine doses or regimens.

The immunoSEQ Assay was used to sequence TCRbeta CDR3 regions. After extraction, genomic DNA underwent amplification by bias-controlled multiplex PCR, followed by high-throughput sequencing. The authors processed their data as follows. To quantify the absolute abundance of every unique TCRbeta CDR3 region, sequences were collapsed and filtered. T cell fraction was estimated by normalizing TCRbeta template counts to usable DNA, which was measured by amplifying reference genes present in all nucleated cells. Repertoire TCRs were annotated as SARS-CoV-2-specific when V gene, CDR3 amino acid sequence and J gene were exactly matched to a known reactive TCR set. The reference SARS-CoV-2 TCR set was obtained from MIRA and was filtered for enrichment in COVID-19-positive ImmuneCODE repertoires, whereby public or cross-reactive TCRs were removed. Based on the MIRA antigens, annotated TCRs were further analysed at the level of specific ORF or position within ORF. Breadth was defined as annotated unique rearrangements over total unique productive rearrangements; depth was the summed frequency of those rearrangements. Two-sided Wilcoxon rank-sum tests were applied when comparing TCR breadth between groups. In TCRdb, the immuneACCESS table is reduced to in-frame sequences with V and J assigned. These tables do not hold every clone; where another copy was compared, an unresolved V gene accounts for under half, and the others remain unexplained. The DNA gave D and trimming, while V, J and clone size come from that table. Recorded for this sample are about 350,000 clones; roughly nine tenths of them occurred a single time. The ten largest account for around 6.4% of the sample.

The junction shows trimming of 5 bases on V and 1 base on J, plus 13 bases between the germline ends. Reading the germline V gene gives CDR1 KGHDR and CDR2 SFDVKD. The CDR3 contains 16 residues, cysteine and phenylalanine counted. Kept here is only the CDR3 DNA, which spans 48 bases and is read in frame from base 1. The intended sense of this specimen's treatment or condition label: some 20 received Ad26.COV2.S at low or high dose, single or two shots; roughly five received placebo; per-sample allocation not given. Repertoires of vaccine and placebo recipients were sequenced from samples taken on day 63 after the first injection. Between 29 July and 7 August 2020, Cohort 1b enrolled fewer than 30 adults aged 18-55 years at one site in Boston, USA. Ad26.COV2.S consisted of a replication-incompetent adenovirus type 26 vector by which a prefusion-stabilized SARS-CoV-2 spike protein from the original Wuhan strain was expressed.

This receptor was taken from a person aged 18-60 years who received the Ad26.COV2.S COVID-19 vaccine or a placebo. Here the chain combines TRBV24-1 and TRBJ2-2; the D gene is tentatively TRBD1 or TRBD2, each matching 5 bases. The material sequenced was peripheral blood, taken in a trial of Ad26.COV2.S vaccine versus placebo. The CDR3 region reads CATSGGPLRNTGELFF. Here is the DNA: TGTGCCACCAGTGGGGGACCCCTTAGGAACACCGGGGAGCTGTTTTTT.